One TCR beta chain is described in this entry. This entry is derived from a study of blood T cell repertoires in COVID-19. The CDR3 runs 16 residues. CDR1 and CDR2 from the germline V gene are SGHKS and YYEKEE (reference sequence). The ends were cut back, 4 bases at V and 0 bases at J, with 11 bases in the middle. Original data processing: Amplified reference gene primers provided the basis for estimating nucleated cell counts. Profiling relied on immunoSEQ multiplex PCR, and the TCRdb table lists in-frame clones only, not all of them. Clone size and the V and J calls come from that table; the DNA yielded D and trimming. The table has about 190,000 clones, less than 85% seen once.

The J gene is TRBJ2-6, the V gene TRBV5-5; tentative D call: TRBD2 (5 bases). The TCR was taken from a woman aged 45 to 65 with acute or convalescent COVID-19. The sample taken for sequencing was peripheral blood. CDR3 DNA: TGTGCCAGCAGCCCCCGCGAGGGCTCTGGGGCCAACGTCCTGACTTTC. It is translated as CASSPREGSGANVLTF.